The rows below give T cell receptor beta chains drawn from one sample of a study of blood T cell repertoires in COVID-19. Clones were read by immunoSEQ multiplex PCR, and TCRdb kept only the in-frame ones, dropping some. The sample has 30,000 or so clones, 91% seen once; the top ten hold 5.4%. Sequencing input: peripheral blood. The receptors derive from a human donor in a cohort sampled during active COVID-19. The CDR3 runs from the conserved cysteine through the conserved F or W. The order of the fields is CDR3 length, clone size, J gene, D gene, V gene, CDR3 DNA, CDR3 protein. A D gene is named only where the DNA matches it firmly. Clone size, where shown, is once, few, many, or a class for clones that have expanded.

>16|-|TRBJ1-2|-|TRBV18
TGTGCCAGCTCACCAGGAGAGCAGACCTTACACTATGGCTACACCTTC
CASSPGEQTLHYGYTF
>12|-|TRBJ2-1|TRBD2|TRBV9
TGTGCCAGCACCGGACTAGCCAATGAGCAGTTCTTC
CASTGLANEQFF
>13|-|TRBJ1-5|-|TRBV4-1
TGCGCCAGCAGCCAAGGTAGCGATCAGCCCCAGCATTTT
CASSQGSDQPQHF
>14|once|TRBJ1-4|-|TRBV7-2
TGTGCCAGCGGGGAAAGACGGGGATCGGAAAAACTGTTTTTT
CASGERRGSEKLFF
>13|-|TRBJ1-2|-|TRBV19
TGTGCCAGTAGTATTAGCCCCCCCTATGGCTACACCTTC
CASSISPPYGYTF
>16|-|TRBJ1-2|-|TRBV25-1
TGTGCCAGCAGTGCGAACAGCGGCCAGGATAACTATGGCTACACCTTC
CASSANSGQDNYGYTF
>15|-|TRBJ2-1|-|TRBV19
TGTGCCAGTAGTATAGCCGGGGGATCCTACAATGAGCAGTTCTTC
CASSIAGGSYNEQFF
>15|-|TRBJ2-3|-|TRBV4-1
TGCGCCAGCAGCCAAGATCGGGTTTCGGCAGATACGCAGTATTTT
CASSQDRVSADTQYF
>15|-|TRBJ2-2|TRBD1|TRBV4-1
TGCGCCAGCAGCCCCCAGACAGGGTACCTAGGGGAGCTGTTTTTT
CASSPQTGYLGELFF
>16|-|TRBJ2-1|TRBD1|TRBV7-6
TGTGCCAGCAGCGAAAGGGGACAGGGGAGGTACAATGAGCAGTTCTTC
CASSERGQGRYNEQFF
>15|-|TRBJ2-1|-|TRBV7-9
TGTGCCAGCACCGGTGTGGGGGGAGCCTACAATGAGCAGTTCTTC
CASTGVGGAYNEQFF
>14|-|TRBJ1-5|TRBD1|TRBV24-1
TGTGCCACAGGGGGGACAGGGAGCAATCAGCCCCAGCATTTT
CATGGTGSNQPQHF
>18|few|TRBJ2-3|-|TRBV7-2
TGTGCCAGCAGCTTAGGGTTTGGCCAGAGGTCTCTCACAGATACGCAGTATTTT
CASSLGFGQRSLTDTQYF
>14|few|TRBJ1-5|TRBD1|TRBV19
TGTGCCAGTAGCTTGACAGGGGGCAATCAGCCCCAGCATTTT
CASSLTGGNQPQHF
>13|-|TRBJ1-5|-|TRBV12-3/TRBV12-4
TGTGCCAGCAGTTTCGGGGGGAAACAGCCCCAGCATTTT
CASSFGGKQPQHF
>14|-|TRBJ1-1|-|TRBV6-5
TGTGCCACCTGTCAACGAAGGGGTGGCACTGAAGCTTTCTTT
CATCQRRGGTEAFF
>16|few|TRBJ1-1|-|TRBV5-5
TGTGCCAGCAGTCCCTTAGGGGGGGCCGATACCACTGAAGCTTTCTTT
CASSPLGGADTTEAFF
>14|-|TRBJ2-2|-|TRBV29-1
TGCAGCGTCCCACGTCGGGGGAACACCGGGGAGCTGTTTTTT
CSVPRRGNTGELFF
>13|-|TRBJ1-2|TRBD1|TRBV12-3/TRBV12-4
TGTGCCAGCAGTTTGGGACAGAGCTATGGCTACACCTTC
CASSLGQSYGYTF
>11|-|TRBJ1-2|-|TRBV24-1
TGTGCCACCAGCCGGGGGGATGGCTACACCTTC
CATSRGDGYTF
>17|-|TRBJ2-3|TRBD1|TRBV14
TGTGCCAGCAGCCTACGGGACAGGGGAAGAGCCACAGATACGCAGTATTTT
CASSLRDRGRATDTQYF